One and the same sample provided the 6 T cell receptor beta chains below, sequenced in a study of blood T cells in healthy people across ages. Using a J-beta primer mix together with a sample-barcoded 5' primer, a second PCR was run for roughly 7 to 12 cycles. TCRdb reprocessed the 5' RACE reads with MiXCR, giving one entry per CDR3 protein. The sample lists hundreds of thousands of distinct CDR3 sequences, 25% to 30% occurring once. The sample consisted of blood. Receptor source: a woman aged 80 or older in good health.

In nucleotides, the CDR3 is TGTGCCAGCAGACTGACTAGCGGGAGGCCGAGCTCCTACGAGCAGTACTTC. It is translated as CASRLTSGRPSSYEQYF. The V call is TRBV6-1, the J call TRBJ2-7; TRBD2 matches at 13 bases. The CDR3 is made up of 17 amino acids. V was clipped by 6 bases and J by 0 bases; unmatched bases: 8. The germline gives CDR1 MNHNS, CDR2 SASEGT.

The chain has TRBV15 and TRBJ1-5, with 10 bases identical to TRBD1. Germline V gene data show CDR1 as LNHNV and CDR2 as YYDKDF (reference sequence). V lost 5 bases to trimming and J lost 2 bases; unmatched junction nucleotides: 9. CDR3 length: 17 residues. The CDR3 nucleotides are TGTGCCACCAGCGGTAGACAGGGGGCGAGGGGCAATCAGCCCCAGCATTTT. This gives the protein CATSGRQGARGNQPQHF.

The chain couples TRBV6-1 to TRBJ1-1; possibly TRBD1 for D (5 bases). Per the germline V gene, CDR1 is MNHNS and CDR2 is SASEGT. Deletions cut 1 base from V and 5 bases from J, with 11 bases between. The length of the CDR3 is 14 residues. The CDR3 region is CASSEGAGNTEAFF. In nucleotides, the CDR3 is TGTGCCAGCAGTGAAGGGGCAGGGAATACTGAAGCTTTCTTT.

This clonotype was found many times. The chain uses TRBV7-2 and TRBJ2-2, with D perhaps matching TRBD2 (7 bases). Trimming removed 1 base at V and 0 bases at J, with 9 bases between. Germline-derived CDR1 and CDR2 are SGHTA and FQGNSA. This CDR3 spans 16 amino acids. CDR3 nucleotide sequence: TGTGCCAGCAGCTTAGTAGGGGGGGCGAACACCGGGGAGCTGTTTTTT. Its protein product is CASSLVGGANTGELFF.

This clonotype turned up a few times. The rearrangement joins TRBV12-3 or TRBV12-4 to TRBJ1-1; possibly TRBD1 for D (5 bases). The CDR3 sequence is 13 residues long. The V end lost 6 bases, the J end lost 4 bases, and 12 bases lay between the germline ends. The CDR3 loop is CASRFGGGTEAFF. As DNA, the CDR3 is TGTGCCAGCAGATTCGGGGGAGGCACTGAAGCTTTCTTT.

Of note for this clonotype: A single base separates this from a much larger clone, so it may be a read error. This sequence joins TRBV5-1 and TRBJ2-5, with D possibly being TRBD2 (6 bases). The V end was cut by 4 bases, the J end by 9 bases, with 19 bases between. The CDR3 extends over 14 amino acids. CDR1 is SGHRS, CDR2 YFSETQ, per germline. CDR3 residues: CASSLGLGVQPQYF. The CDR3 nucleotides read TGCGCCAGCAGCCTGGGACTGGGGGTACAGCCCCAGTACTTC.